The following is a TCR beta chain sequence with its context. Blood CD8+ and CD4+ T cells underwent high-throughput TCR beta sequencing. Each multiple sclerosis control was a treatment-naive patient with relapsing-remitting disease that was either stable or active. TEMRA cells were enriched by FACS, and CD4+ and CD8+ T cells were negatively isolated. RNA in amounts of 0.5 to 1 ug was reverse transcribed with random hexamers. Via MiXCR, TCRdb re-called the immunoSEQ multiplex PCR reads, giving one row per CDR3 protein. The table records 150,000 to 190,000 distinct CDR3 sequences, nearly 97% of them present only once. This specimen belongs to a study of CD8 T cells in Susac syndrome. Sequenced material: CD8+ T cells from PBMCs. The clonotype comes from a human donor with multiple sclerosis.

DNA of the CDR3: TGCAGCGCCCTGGGGCAGGGCACCTACGAGCAGTACGTC. This encodes CSALGQGTYEQYV. This sequence joins TRBV29-1 and TRBJ2-7; a possible D gene is TRBD1 (5 bases). CDR1 and CDR2 from the germline V gene are SQVTM and ANQGSEA. Trimming stripped 7 bases from V and 2 bases from J, with 15 bases between. The length of the CDR3 is 13 residues.